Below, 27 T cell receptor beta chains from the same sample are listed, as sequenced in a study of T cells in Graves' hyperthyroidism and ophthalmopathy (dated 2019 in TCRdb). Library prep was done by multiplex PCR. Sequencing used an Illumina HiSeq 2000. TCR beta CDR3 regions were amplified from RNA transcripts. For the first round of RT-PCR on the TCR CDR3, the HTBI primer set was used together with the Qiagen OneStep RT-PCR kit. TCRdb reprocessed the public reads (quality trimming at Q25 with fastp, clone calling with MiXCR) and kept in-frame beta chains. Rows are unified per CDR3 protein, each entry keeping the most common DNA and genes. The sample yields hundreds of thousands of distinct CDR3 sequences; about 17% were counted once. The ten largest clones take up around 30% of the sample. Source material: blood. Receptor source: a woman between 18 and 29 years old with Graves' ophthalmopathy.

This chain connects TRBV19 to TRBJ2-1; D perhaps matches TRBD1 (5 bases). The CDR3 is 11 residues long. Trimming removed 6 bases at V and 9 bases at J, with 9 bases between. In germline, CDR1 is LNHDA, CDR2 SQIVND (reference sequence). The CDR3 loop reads CASRLRGEQFF. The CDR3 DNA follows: TGTGCCAGTAGGCTTAGGGGTGAGCAGTTCTTC.

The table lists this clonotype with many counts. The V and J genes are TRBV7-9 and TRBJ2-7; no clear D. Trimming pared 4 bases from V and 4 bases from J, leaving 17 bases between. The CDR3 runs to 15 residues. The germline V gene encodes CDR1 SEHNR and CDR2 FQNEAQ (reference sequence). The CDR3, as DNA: TGTGCCAGCAGCTCCCGGAGAGTTGGCCCGTACGAGCAGTACTTC. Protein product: CASSSRRVGPYEQYF.

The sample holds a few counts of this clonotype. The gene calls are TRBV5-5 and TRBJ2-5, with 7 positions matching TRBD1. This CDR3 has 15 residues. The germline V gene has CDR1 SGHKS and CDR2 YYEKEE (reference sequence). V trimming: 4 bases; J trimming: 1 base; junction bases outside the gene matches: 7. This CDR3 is CASSPGRTGQETQYF. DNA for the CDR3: TGTGCCAGCAGCCCCGGACGGACAGGCCAAGAGACCCAGTACTTC.

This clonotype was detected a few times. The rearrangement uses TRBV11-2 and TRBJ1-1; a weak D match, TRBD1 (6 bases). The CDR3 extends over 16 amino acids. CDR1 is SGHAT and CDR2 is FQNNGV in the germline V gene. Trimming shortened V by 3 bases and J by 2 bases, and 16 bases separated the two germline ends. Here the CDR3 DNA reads TGTGCCAGCAGCTTGAGAAGCGACAGGTTCAACACTGAAGCTTTCTTT. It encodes CASSLRSDRFNTEAFF.

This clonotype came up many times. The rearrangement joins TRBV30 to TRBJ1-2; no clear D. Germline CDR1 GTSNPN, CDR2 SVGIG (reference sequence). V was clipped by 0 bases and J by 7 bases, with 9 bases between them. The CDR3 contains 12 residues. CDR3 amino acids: CAWSVWSSGYTF. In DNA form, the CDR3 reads TGTGCCTGGAGTGTATGGAGTTCTGGCTACACCTTC.

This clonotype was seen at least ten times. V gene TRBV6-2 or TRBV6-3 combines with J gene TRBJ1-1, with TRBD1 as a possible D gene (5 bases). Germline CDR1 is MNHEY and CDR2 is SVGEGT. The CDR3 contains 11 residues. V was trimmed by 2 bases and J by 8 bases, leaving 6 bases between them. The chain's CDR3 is CASSYRDEAFF. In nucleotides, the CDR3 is TGTGCCAGCAGTTACCGGGACGAAGCTTTCTTT.

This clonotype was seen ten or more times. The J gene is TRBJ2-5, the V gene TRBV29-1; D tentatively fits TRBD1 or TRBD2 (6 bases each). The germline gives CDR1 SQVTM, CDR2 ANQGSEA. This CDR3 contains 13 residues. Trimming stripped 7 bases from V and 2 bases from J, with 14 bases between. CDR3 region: CSGLLGGQETQYF. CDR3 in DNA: TGCAGCGGCCTACTAGGGGGGCAAGAGACCCAGTACTTC.

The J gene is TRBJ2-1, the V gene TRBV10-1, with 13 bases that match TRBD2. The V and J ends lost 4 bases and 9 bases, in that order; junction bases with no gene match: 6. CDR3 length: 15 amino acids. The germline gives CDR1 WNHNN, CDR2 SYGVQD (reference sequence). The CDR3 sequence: CASSVRLAGGGEQFF. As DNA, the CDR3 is TGCGCCAGCAGTGTTCGACTAGCGGGAGGCGGTGAGCAGTTCTTC.

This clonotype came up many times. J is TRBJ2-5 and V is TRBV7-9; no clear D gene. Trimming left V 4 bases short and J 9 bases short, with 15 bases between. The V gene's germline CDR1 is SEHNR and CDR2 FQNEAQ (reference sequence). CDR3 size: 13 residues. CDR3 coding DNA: TGTGCCAGCAGCTCTAGTCCCGACTTGGCCCAGTACTTC. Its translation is CASSSSPDLAQYF.

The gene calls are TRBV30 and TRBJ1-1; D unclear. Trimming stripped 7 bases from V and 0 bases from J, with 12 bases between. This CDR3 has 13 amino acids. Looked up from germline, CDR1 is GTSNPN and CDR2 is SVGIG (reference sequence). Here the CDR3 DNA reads TGTGCCTTCGCCGGACGGTTGAACACTGAAGCTTTCTTT. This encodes CAFAGRLNTEAFF.

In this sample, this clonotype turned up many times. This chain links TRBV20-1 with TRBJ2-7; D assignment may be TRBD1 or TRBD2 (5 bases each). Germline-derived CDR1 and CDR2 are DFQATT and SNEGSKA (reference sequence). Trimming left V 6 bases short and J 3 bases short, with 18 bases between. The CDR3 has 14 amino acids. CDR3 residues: CSALTDGTNYEQYF. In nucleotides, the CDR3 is TGCAGTGCCCTGACGGACGGGACGAACTACGAGCAGTACTTC.

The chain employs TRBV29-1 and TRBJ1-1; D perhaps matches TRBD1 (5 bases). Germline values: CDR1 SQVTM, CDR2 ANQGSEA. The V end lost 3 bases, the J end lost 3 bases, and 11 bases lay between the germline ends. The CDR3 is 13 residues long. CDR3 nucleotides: TGCAGCGTTGAGAACGGGACGGACACTGAAGCTTTCTTT. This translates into CSVENGTDTEAFF.

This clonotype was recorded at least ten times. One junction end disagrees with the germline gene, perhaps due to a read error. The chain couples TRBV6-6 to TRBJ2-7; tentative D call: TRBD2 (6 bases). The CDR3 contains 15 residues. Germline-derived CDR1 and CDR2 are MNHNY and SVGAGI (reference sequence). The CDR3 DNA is TGTGCCAGCAGGTACTCACTAGCCCAGCGCGGAGAGCAGTACTTC. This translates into CASRYSLAQRGEQYF.

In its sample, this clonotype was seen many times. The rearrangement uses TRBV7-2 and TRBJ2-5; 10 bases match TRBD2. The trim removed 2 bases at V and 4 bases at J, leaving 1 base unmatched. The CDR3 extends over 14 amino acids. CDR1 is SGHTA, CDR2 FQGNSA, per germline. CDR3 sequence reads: CASSLRLAGETQYF. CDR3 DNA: TGTGCCAGCAGCTTAAGACTAGCGGGAGAGACCCAGTACTTC.

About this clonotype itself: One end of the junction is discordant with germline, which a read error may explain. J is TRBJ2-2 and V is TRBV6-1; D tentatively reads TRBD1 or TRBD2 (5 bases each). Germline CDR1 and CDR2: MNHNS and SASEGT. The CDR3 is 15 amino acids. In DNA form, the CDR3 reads TGTGCCAGTAAAACGGGGCAGACGAACACCGAGGAGCTGTTTTTT. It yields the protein CASKTGQTNTEELFF.

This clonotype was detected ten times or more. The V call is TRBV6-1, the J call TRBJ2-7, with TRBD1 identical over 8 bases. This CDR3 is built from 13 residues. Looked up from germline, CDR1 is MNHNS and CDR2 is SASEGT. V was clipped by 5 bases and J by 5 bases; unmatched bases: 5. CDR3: CASSWSTGDEQYF. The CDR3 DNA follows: TGTGCCAGCAGTTGGTCGACAGGGGACGAGCAGTACTTC.

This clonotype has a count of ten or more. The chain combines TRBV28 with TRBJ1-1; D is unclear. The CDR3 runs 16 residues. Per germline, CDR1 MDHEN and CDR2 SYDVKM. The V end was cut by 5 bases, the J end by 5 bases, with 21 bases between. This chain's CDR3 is CASSRPAVGPRTEAFF. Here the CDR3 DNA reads TGTGCCAGCAGTCGGCCGGCAGTAGGGCCGAGGACTGAAGCTTTCTTT. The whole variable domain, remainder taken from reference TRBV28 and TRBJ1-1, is DVKVTQSSRYLVKRTGEKVFLECVQDMDHENMFWYRQDPGLGLRLIYFSYDVKMKEKGDIPEGYSVSREKKERFSLILESASTNQTSMYLCASSRPAVGPRTEAFFGQGTRLTVV.

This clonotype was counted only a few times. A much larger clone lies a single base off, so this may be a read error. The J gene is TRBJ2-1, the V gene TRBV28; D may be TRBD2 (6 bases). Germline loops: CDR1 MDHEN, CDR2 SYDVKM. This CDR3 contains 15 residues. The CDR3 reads CASSTGGNLNKEQFF. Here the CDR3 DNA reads TGTGCCAGCAGTACTGGGGGGAATCTTAACAAGGAGCAGTTCTTC.

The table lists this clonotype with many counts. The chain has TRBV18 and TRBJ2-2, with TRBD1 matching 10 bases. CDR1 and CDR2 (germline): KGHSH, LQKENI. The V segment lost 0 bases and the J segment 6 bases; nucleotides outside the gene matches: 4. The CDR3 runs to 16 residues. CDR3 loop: CASSPPGQGMAGELFF. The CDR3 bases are TGTGCCAGCTCACCACCGGGACAGGGGATGGCCGGGGAGCTGTTTTTT.

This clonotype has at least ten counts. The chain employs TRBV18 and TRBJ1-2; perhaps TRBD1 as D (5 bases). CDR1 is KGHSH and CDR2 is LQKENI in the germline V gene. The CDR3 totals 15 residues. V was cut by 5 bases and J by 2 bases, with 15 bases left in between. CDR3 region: CASSAAGTWNYGYTF. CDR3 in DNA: TGTGCCAGCTCAGCAGCCGGGACGTGGAACTATGGCTACACCTTC.

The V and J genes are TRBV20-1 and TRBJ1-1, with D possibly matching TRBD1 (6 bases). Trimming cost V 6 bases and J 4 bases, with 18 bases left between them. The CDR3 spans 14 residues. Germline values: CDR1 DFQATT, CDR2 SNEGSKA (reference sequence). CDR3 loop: CSARGVRLVTEAFF. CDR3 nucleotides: TGCAGTGCCAGGGGAGTTCGGTTGGTCACTGAAGCTTTCTTT.

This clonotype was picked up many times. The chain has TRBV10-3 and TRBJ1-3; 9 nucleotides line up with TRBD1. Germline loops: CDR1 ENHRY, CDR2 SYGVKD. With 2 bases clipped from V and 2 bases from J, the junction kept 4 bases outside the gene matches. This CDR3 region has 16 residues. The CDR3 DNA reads TGTGCCATCAGTGAGGCCCGACAGGGGGCTGGAAACACCATATATTTT. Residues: CAISEARQGAGNTIYF.

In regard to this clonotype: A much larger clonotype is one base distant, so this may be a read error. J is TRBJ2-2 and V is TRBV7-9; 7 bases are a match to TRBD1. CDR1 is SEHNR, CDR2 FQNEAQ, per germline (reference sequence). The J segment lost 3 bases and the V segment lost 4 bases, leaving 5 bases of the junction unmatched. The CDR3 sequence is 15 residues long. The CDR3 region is CASSSKGQDTGELFF. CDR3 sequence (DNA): TGTGCCAGCAGCTCAAAAGGACAGGACACCGGGGAGCTGTTTTTT. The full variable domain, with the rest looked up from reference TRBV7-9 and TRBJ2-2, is DTGVSQNPRHKITKRGQNVTFRCDPISEHNRLYWYRQTLGQGPEFLTYFQNEAQLEKSRLLSDRFSAERPKGSFSTLEIQRTEQGDSAMYLCASSSKGQDTGELFFGEGSRLTVL.

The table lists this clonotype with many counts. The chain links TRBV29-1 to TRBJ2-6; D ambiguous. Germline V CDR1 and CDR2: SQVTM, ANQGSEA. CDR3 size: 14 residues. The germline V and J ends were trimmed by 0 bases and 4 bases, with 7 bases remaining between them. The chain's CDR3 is CSVEEGKGANVLTF. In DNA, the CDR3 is TGCAGCGTTGAAGAAGGGAAAGGGGCCAACGTCCTGACTTTC.

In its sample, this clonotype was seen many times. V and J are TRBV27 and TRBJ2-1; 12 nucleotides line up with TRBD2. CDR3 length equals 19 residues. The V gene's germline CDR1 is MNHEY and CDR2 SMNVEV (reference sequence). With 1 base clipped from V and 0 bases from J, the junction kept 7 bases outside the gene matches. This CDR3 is CASSLFGLAGGSSYNEQFF. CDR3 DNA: TGTGCCAGCAGTTTATTCGGGCTAGCGGGGGGGAGCTCCTACAATGAGCAGTTCTTC.

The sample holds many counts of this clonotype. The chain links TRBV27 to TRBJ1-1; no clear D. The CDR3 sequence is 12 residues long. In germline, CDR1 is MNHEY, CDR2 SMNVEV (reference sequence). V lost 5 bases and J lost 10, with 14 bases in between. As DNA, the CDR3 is TGTGCCAGCAGTCCCCGGACGGGTTTAGCTTTCTTT. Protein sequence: CASSPRTGLAFF.

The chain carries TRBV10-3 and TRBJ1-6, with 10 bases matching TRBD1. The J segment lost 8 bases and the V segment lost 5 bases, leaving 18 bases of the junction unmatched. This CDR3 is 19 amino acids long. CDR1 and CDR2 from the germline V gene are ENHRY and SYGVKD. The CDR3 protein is CAISPSGTGVPFKDSPLHF. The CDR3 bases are TGTGCCATCAGTCCTTCCGGGACAGGGGTCCCCTTTAAAGATTCACCCCTCCACTTT.